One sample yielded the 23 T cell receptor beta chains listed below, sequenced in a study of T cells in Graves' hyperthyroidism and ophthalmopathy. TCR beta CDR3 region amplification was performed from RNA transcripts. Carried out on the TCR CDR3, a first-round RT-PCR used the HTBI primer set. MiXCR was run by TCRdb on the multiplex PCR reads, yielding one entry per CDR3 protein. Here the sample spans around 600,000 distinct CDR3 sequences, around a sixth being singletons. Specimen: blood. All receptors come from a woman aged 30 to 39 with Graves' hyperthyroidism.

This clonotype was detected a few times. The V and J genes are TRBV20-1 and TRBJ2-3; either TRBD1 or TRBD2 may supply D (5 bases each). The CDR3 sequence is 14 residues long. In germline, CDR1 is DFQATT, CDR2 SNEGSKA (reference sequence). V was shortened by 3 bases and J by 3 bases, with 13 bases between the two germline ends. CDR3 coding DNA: TGCAGTGCTAGGGGAACTGGGGGAACAGATACGCAGTATTTT. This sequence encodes CSARGTGGTDTQYF.

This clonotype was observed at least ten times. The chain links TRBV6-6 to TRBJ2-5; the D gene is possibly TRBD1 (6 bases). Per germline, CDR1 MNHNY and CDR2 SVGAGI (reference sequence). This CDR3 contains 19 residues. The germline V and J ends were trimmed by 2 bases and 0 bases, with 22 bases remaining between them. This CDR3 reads CASSYGGWLARGYQETQYF. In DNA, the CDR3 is TGTGCCAGCAGTTACGGCGGTTGGCTAGCTAGGGGGTACCAAGAGACCCAGTACTTC.

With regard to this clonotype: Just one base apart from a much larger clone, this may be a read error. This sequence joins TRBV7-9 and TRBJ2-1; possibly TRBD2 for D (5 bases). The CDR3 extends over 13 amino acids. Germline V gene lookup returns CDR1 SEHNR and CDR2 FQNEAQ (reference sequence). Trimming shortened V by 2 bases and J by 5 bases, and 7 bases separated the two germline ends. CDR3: CASSLLEDNEQFF. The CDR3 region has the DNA TGTGCCAGCAGCTTATTGGAGGACAATGAGCAGTTCTTC.

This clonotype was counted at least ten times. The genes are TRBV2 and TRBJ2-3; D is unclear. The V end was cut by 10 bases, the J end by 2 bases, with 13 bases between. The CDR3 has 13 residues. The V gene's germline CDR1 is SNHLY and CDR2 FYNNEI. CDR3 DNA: TGTGCCATCCTCTCCGGCCTCACAGATACGCAGTATTTT. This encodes CAILSGLTDTQYF.

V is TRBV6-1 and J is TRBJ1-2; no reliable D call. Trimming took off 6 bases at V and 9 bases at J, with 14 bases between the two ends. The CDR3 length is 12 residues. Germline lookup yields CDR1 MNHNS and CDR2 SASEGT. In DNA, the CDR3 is TGTGCCAGCAGCCGAGGACTGGCGAGCTACACCTTC. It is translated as CASSRGLASYTF.

Written as DNA, the CDR3 is TGTGCCAGCAGTCGGGGACAGGGGCACACAGATACGCAGTATTTT. Translation gives CASSRGQGHTDTQYF. The chain links TRBV3-1 to TRBJ2-3; 10 bases align to TRBD1. In germline, CDR1 is LGHDT, CDR2 YNNKEL (reference sequence). The ends lost 6 bases at V and 2 bases at J; junction bases unmatched: 5. CDR3 length: 15 residues.

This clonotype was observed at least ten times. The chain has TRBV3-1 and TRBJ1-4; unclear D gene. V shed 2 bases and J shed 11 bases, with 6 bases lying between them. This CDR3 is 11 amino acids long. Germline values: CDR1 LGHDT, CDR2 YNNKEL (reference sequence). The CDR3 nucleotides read TGTGCCAGCAGCCAAATGGGGAAACTGTTTTTT. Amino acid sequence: CASSQMGKLFF.

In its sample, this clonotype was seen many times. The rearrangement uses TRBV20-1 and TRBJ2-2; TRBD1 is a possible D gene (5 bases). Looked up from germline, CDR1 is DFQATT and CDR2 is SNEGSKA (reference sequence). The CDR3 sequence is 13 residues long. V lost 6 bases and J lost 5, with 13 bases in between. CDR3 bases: TGCAGTGCCGTCCCCAGGGTGACCGGGGAGCTGTTTTTT. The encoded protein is CSAVPRVTGELFF.

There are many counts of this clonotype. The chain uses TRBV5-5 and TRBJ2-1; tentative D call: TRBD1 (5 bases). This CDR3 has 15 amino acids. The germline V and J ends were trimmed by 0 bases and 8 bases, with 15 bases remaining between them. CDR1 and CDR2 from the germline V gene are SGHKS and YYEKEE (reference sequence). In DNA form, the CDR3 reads TGTGCCAGCAGCTTGGGGACATTGAGTGACGATGAGCAGTTCTTC. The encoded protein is CASSLGTLSDDEQFF.

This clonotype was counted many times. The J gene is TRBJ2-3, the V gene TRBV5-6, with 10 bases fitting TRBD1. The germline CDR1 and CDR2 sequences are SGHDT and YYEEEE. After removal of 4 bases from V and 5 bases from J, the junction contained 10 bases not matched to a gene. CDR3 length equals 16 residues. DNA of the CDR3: TGTGCCAGCAGCCACTCCGGGACAGGGGTAGTAGATACGCAGTATTTT. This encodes CASSHSGTGVVDTQYF.

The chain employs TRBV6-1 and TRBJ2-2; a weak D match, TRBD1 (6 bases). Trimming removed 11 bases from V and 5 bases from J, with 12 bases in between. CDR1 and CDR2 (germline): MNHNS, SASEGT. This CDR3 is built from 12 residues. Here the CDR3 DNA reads TGTGCCGTACAGGGAAGTACCGGGGAGCTGTTTTTT. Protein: CAVQGSTGELFF.

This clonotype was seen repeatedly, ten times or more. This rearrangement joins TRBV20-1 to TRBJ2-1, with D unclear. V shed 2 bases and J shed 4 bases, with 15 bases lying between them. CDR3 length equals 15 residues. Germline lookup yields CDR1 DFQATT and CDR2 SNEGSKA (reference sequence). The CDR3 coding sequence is TGCAGTGCTAGATGGCCAGCTCTAGGATACAATGAGCAGTTCTTC. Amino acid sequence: CSARWPALGYNEQFF.

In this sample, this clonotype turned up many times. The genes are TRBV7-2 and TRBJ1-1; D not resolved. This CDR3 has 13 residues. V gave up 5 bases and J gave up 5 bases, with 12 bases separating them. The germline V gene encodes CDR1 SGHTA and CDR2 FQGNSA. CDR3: CASSAGPATEAFF. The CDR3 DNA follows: TGTGCCAGCAGCGCCGGCCCGGCGACTGAAGCTTTCTTT.

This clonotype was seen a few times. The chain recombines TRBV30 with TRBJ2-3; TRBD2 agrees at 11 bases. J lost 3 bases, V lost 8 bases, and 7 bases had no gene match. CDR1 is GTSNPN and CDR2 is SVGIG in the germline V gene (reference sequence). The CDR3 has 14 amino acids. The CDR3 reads CASRGTSGTDTQYF. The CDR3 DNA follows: TGTGCCAGCCGCGGGACTAGCGGAACAGATACGCAGTATTTT.

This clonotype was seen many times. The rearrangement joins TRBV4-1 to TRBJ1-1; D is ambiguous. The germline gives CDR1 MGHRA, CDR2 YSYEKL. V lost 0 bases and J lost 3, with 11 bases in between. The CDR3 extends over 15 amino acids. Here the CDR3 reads CASSQDGLGYTEAFF. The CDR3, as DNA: TGCGCCAGCAGCCAAGATGGGTTGGGGTACACTGAAGCTTTCTTT.

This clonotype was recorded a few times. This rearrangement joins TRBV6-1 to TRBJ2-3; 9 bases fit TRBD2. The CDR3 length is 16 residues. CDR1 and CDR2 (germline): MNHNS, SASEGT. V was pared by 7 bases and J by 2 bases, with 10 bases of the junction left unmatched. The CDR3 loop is CASINIAGEYTDTQYF. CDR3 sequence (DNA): TGTGCCAGCATCAACATAGCGGGGGAGTACACAGATACGCAGTATTTT.

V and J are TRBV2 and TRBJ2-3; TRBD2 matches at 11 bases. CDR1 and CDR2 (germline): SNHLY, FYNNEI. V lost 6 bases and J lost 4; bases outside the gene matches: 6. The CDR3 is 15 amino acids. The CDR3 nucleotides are TGTGCCAGCAGCCCAACGGGACTAGCGGCAGATACGCAGTATTTT. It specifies CASSPTGLAADTQYF.

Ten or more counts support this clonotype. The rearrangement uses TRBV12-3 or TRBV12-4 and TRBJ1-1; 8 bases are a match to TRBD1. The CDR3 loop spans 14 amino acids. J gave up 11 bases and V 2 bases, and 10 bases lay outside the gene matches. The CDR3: CASSLPVGQAGAFF. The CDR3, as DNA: TGTGCCAGCAGTTTACCCGTGGGACAGGCTGGGGCTTTCTTT.

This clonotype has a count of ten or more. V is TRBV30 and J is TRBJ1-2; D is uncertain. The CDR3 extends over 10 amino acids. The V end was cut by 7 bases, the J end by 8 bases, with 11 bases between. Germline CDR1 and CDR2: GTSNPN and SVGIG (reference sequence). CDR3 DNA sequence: TGTGCCTCATCCTTAACAGGCTACACCTTC. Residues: CASSLTGYTF.

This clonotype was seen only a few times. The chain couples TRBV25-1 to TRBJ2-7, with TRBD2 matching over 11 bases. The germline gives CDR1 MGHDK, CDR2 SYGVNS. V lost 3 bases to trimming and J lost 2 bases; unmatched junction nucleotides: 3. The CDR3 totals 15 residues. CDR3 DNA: TGTGCCAGCAGTGATGTGACTAGCGGGACCTACGAGCAGTACTTC. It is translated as CASSDVTSGTYEQYF.

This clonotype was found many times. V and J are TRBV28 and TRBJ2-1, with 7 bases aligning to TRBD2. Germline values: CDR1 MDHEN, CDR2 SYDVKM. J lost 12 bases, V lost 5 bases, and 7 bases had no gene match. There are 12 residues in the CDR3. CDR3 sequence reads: CASSRPAGRQFF. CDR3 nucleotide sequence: TGTGCCAGCAGTCGACCAGCGGGGAGGCAGTTCTTC.

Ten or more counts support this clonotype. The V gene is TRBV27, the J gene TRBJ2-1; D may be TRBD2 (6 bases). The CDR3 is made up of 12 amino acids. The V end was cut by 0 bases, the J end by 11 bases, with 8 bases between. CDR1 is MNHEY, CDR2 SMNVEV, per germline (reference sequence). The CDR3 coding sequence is TGTGCCAGCAGTTTATCGGGGGGAAAGCAGTTCTTC. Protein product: CASSLSGGKQFF.

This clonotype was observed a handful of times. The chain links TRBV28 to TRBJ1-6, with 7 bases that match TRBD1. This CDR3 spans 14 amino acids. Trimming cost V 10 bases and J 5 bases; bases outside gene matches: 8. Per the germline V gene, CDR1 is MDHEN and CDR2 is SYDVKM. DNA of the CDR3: TGTGCCACAATTGGACAGGTCGATAATTCACCCCTCCACTTT. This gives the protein CATIGQVDNSPLHF.